This paragraph covers one TCR beta chain sequence. Its antigen remains unknown. Using RNA transcripts as the source, TCR beta CDR3 regions were amplified. The primer set for the first-round RT-PCR of the TCR CDR3 was HTBI. TCRdb recomputed calls from the multiplex PCR reads with MiXCR, one row per CDR3 protein. The table shows about 700,000 distinct CDR3 sequences, with 40% to 55% occurring only once. These data come from a study of T cells in Graves' hyperthyroidism and ophthalmopathy. Uncontrolled infection, other autoimmune disease, pregnancy or lactation excluded patients. The diagnoses drew upon clinical symptoms, serum thyroxine and TRAb, thyroid ultrasound and orbital computed tomography. Whole-study findings and limits: In validation, the model predicted ophthalmopathy. These predictions came a median about 6.2 months before onset. The majority of expanded thyroid clonotypes above 0.001 also appeared in blood.

V dropped 5 bases and J dropped 5; count of bases not matched to a gene: 8. Germline V gene sequence: CDR1 MNHEY, CDR2 SVGAGI. This CDR3 spans 15 amino acids. The sample was peripheral blood or thyroid tissue (not recorded which). The receptor's source is an adult man with Graves' disease, either hyperthyroidism or ophthalmopathy (not recorded which). The V gene is TRBV6-5, the J gene TRBJ1-5; 8 nucleotides line up with TRBD1. The CDR3 spells CASSPRQGPHQPQHF. The CDR3 nucleotides are TGTGCCAGCAGTCCCCGACAGGGGCCCCATCAGCCCCAGCATTTT.